This TCR beta chain is drawn from a study of cytomegalovirus exposure and HLA in healthy donors. The CDR3 consists of 14 residues. Between the trimmed V and J ends, which lost 4 bases and 0 bases, there was a span of 9 bases. Germline-derived CDR1 and CDR2 are ENHRY and SYGVKD. Use of 60 Vbeta and 13 Jbeta primers characterized the PCR. Only in-frame clones appear in the TCRdb table, and some are missing; sequencing was by immunoSEQ multiplex PCR. The sample shows roughly 150,000 clones, around three quarters of them seen only once. This clone came up once. The rearrangement joins TRBV10-3 to TRBJ1-1; D gene ambiguous. Material: PBMCs. The receptor was derived from a man aged 40-49 years in good health and CMV-seronegative. CDR3 coding DNA: TGTGCCATCAGTGGCGCGCGGGTGAACACTGAAGCTTTCTTT. Encoded protein: CAISGARVNTEAFF.